The 32 T cell receptor beta chains listed next were all sequenced from one sample in a study of blood T cell repertoires in COVID-19. Data came from immunoSEQ multiplex PCR; TCRdb stores just in-frame clones and leaves some out. The table lists over 150,000 clones, 70% to 90% of them singletons. The sample taken for sequencing was peripheral blood. The receptors shown here come from a man aged 45 to 65 with COVID-19, enrolled during active disease.

This chain joins TRBV4-1 and TRBJ2-7; D perhaps matches TRBD1 (5 bases). Looked up from germline, CDR1 is MGHRA and CDR2 is YSYEKL. V gave up 1 base and J gave up 7 bases, with 11 bases separating them. The CDR3 covers 13 residues. The chain's CDR3 is CASSQGQIGEQYF. CDR3 nucleotides: TGCGCCAGCAGCCAAGGACAGATTGGGGAGCAGTACTTC.

This clone came up once. The chain uses TRBV6-5 and TRBJ2-3; 9 bases are a match to TRBD1. Germline trimming cut 8 bases from V and 4 bases from J; bases unmatched to any gene: 7. The germline gives CDR1 MNHEY, CDR2 SVGAGI. CDR3 length: 14 residues. The CDR3 loop reads CASRDRVRADTQYF. CDR3 bases: TGTGCCAGCCGGGACAGGGTGAGAGCAGATACGCAGTATTTT.

This chain uses TRBV18 with TRBJ1-5; D is perhaps TRBD1 (6 bases). V shed 2 bases and J shed 7 bases, with 21 bases lying between them. The CDR3 contains 17 residues. CDR1 is KGHSH, CDR2 LQKENI, per germline. Here the CDR3 reads CASSPMSGGRPGQPQHF. The CDR3 DNA reads TGTGCCAGCTCACCAATGTCCGGGGGGCGTCCTGGACAGCCCCAGCATTTT. Supplemented by reference TRBV18 and TRBJ1-5, the full variable domain reads NAGVMQNPRHLVRRRGQEARLRCSPMKGHSHVYWYRQLPEEGLKFMVYLQKENIIDESGMPKERFSAEFPKEGPSILRIQQVVRGDSAAYFCASSPMSGGRPGQPQHFGDGTRLSIL.

The rearrangement links TRBV15 to TRBJ1-4; no reliable D call. CDR3 size: 14 residues. CDR1 and CDR2 from the germline V gene are LNHNV and YYDKDF (reference sequence). Trimming took off 0 bases at V and 8 bases at J, with 10 bases between the two ends. The DNA for the CDR3 is TGTGCCACCAGCAGAGATTCTACAGACGAAAAACTGTTTTTT. It codes for CATSRDSTDEKLFF.

This chain connects TRBV2 to TRBJ2-5; 10 bases align to TRBD2. V shed 7 bases and J 5 bases; nucleotides not matched to a gene: 13. Germline V gene lookup returns CDR1 SNHLY and CDR2 FYNNEI. This CDR3 has 16 residues. CDR3 loop: CASKIQRGGPEETQYF. CDR3 sequence (DNA): TGTGCCAGCAAGATCCAGCGGGGGGGCCCGGAGGAGACCCAGTACTTC. The variable domain in full, with the rest retrieved from reference TRBV2 and TRBJ2-5, is EPEVTQTPSHQVTQMGQEVILRCVPISNHLYFYWYRQILGQKVEFLVSFYNNEISEKSEIFDDQFSVERPDGSNFTLKIRSTKLEDSAMYFCASKIQRGGPEETQYFGPGTRLLVL.

This clone was counted once. J is TRBJ2-1 and V is TRBV18; D not resolved. Trimming pared 3 bases from V and 7 bases from J, leaving 10 bases between. Germline values: CDR1 KGHSH, CDR2 LQKENI. The CDR3 is 13 residues long. The CDR3 here is CASSPVVENEQFF. The CDR3, as DNA: TGTGCCAGCTCACCGGTGGTAGAGAATGAGCAGTTCTTC.

This clone showed up just once. This rearrangement joins TRBV7-9 to TRBJ2-3; TRBD2 matches at 13 bases. Germline V CDR1 and CDR2: SEHNR, FQNEAQ (reference sequence). The CDR3 loop spans 19 amino acids. V was clipped by 5 bases and J by 2 bases; unmatched bases: 13. The DNA of the CDR3 is TGTGCCAGCAGCGGCCCCAGGCGACTAGCGGGAGGTCCCACAGATACGCAGTATTTT. It encodes CASSGPRRLAGGPTDTQYF.

This chain links TRBV4-1 with TRBJ2-1; 7 nucleotides agree with TRBD2. CDR1 MGHRA and CDR2 YSYEKL come from the germline V gene. The V segment lost 2 bases and the J segment 4 bases; nucleotides outside the gene matches: 5. The length of the CDR3 is 15 residues. In DNA form, the CDR3 reads TGCGCCAGCAGCCAACCCCGGGAGGAATACAATGAGCAGTTCTTC. Protein: CASSQPREEYNEQFF.

For the CDR3, the DNA is TGTGCCAGCAGAACCGGGACAGGGGGCCTCTACGAGCAGTACTTC. It is translated as CASRTGTGGLYEQYF. This chain links TRBV28 with TRBJ2-7; 12 bases are a match to TRBD1. The CDR3 contains 15 residues. Trimming at V came to 6 bases and at J to 3 bases, leaving 6 bases not matched to a gene. Looked up from germline, CDR1 is MDHEN and CDR2 is SYDVKM.

V gene TRBV9 combines with J gene TRBJ2-7, with 8 bases matching TRBD2. Trimming cost V 3 bases and J 4 bases; bases outside gene matches: 9. The CDR3 consists of 15 residues. Germline V gene lookup returns CDR1 SGDLS and CDR2 YYNGEE. The CDR3 DNA is TGTGCCAGCAGCGGAAGAGCGGGGGAAGGGTACGAGCAGTACTTC. Translating gives CASSGRAGEGYEQYF. Based on the CDR3 plus reference TRBV9 and TRBJ2-7, the full variable domain is DSGVTQTPKHLITATGQRVTLRCSPRSGDLSVYWYQQSLDQGLQFLIQYYNGEERAKGNILERFSAQQFPDLHSELNLSSLELGDSALYFCASSGRAGEGYEQYFGPGTRLTVT.

The CDR3 is CASSYFRDRGTNEKLFF. In nucleotides, the CDR3 is TGTGCCAGCAGTTACTTCCGGGACAGGGGAACTAATGAAAAACTGTTTTTT. The chain carries TRBV6-8 and TRBJ1-4, with 10 bases aligning to TRBD1. Germline V gene lookup returns CDR1 MNHGY and CDR2 SAAAGT. V shed 1 base, J shed 1 base, and the junction held 3 bases outside the gene matches. The CDR3 totals 17 residues.

This clone was picked up one time. The rearrangement uses TRBV19 and TRBJ2-3, with a possible D match to TRBD2 (6 bases). Germline-derived CDR1 and CDR2 are LNHDA and SQIVND (reference sequence). This CDR3 has 14 amino acids. Trimming stripped 3 bases from V and 2 bases from J, with 9 bases between. In nucleotides, the CDR3 is TGTGCCAGTAGTATTGCTAGCGCCACAGATACGCAGTATTTT. It specifies CASSIASATDTQYF.

This clone appeared once. V and J are TRBV5-1 and TRBJ2-5; 8 nucleotides agree with TRBD2. Germline assignment: CDR1 SGHRS and CDR2 YFSETQ. V shed 0 bases, J shed 4 bases, and the junction held 8 bases outside the gene matches. This CDR3 contains 16 residues. This CDR3 reads CASSLEAGGLGETQYF. The DNA of the CDR3 is TGCGCCAGCAGCTTGGAGGCGGGGGGCCTGGGAGAGACCCAGTACTTC.

The chain uses TRBV10-3 and TRBJ1-6; 7 nucleotides line up with TRBD1. V was pared by 5 bases and J by 5 bases, with 6 bases of the junction left unmatched. Germline CDR1 reads ENHRY; CDR2 reads SYGVKD. The CDR3 runs 15 residues. The DNA for the CDR3 is TGTGCCATCAGTTCCACAGGGGTAAATAATTCACCCCTCCACTTT. Translating gives CAISSTGVNNSPLHF.

V and J are TRBV30 and TRBJ2-5, with 8 bases lining up with TRBD2. Germline V gene sequence: CDR1 GTSNPN, CDR2 SVGIG (reference sequence). The CDR3 is 15 residues long. The ends lost 4 bases at V and 2 bases at J; junction bases unmatched: 9. CDR3 sequence: CAWTLAGGSQETQYF. CDR3 bases: TGTGCCTGGACGTTGGCGGGGGGTTCACAAGAGACCCAGTACTTC.

The genes are TRBV6-2 or TRBV6-3 and TRBJ2-7; tentatively, D is TRBD2 (5 bases). This CDR3 is 13 amino acids long. V dropped 2 bases and J dropped 3 bases, with 8 bases sitting between them. The germline V gene encodes CDR1 MNHEY and CDR2 SVGEGT. CDR3 DNA: TGTGCCAGCAGTTACATGAGCGGCTACGAGCAGTACTTC. This encodes CASSYMSGYEQYF.

This sequence joins TRBV3-1 (or the pseudogene TRBV3-2) and TRBJ1-3, with D possibly being TRBD1 (5 bases). This CDR3 contains 19 residues. V lost 0 bases and J 0 bases, leaving 18 bases between the germline ends. Germline V CDR1 and CDR2: LGHDT, YNNKEL (reference sequence). The CDR3 reads CASSQDEGRGSDSGNTIYF. In DNA, the CDR3 is TGTGCCAGCAGCCAAGATGAGGGTCGGGGGAGCGACTCTGGAAACACCATATATTTT.

This clone was recorded only once. The gene calls are TRBV6-5 and TRBJ2-7, with D perhaps TRBD2 (6 bases). CDR1 and CDR2 (germline): MNHEY, SVGAGI. Trimming left V 6 bases short and J 5 bases short, with 14 bases between. This CDR3 is 13 amino acids long. CDR3 loop: CASSPAGKNEQYF. CDR3 in DNA: TGTGCCAGCAGCCCCGCGGGGAAAAACGAGCAGTACTTC.

This clone appeared once. V is TRBV18 and J is TRBJ2-6; D gene unclear. Trimming shortened V by 0 bases and J by 0 bases, and 15 bases separated the two germline ends. This CDR3 has 19 residues. CDR1 and CDR2 from the germline V gene are KGHSH and LQKENI. The CDR3 loop reads CASSPPTGRASSGANVLTF. Written as DNA, the CDR3 is TGTGCCAGCTCACCACCGACGGGTCGCGCAAGCTCTGGGGCCAACGTCCTGACTTTC.

V gene TRBV5-1 combines with J gene TRBJ2-7, with 7 bases matching TRBD2. V gave up 0 bases and J gave up 0 bases; unmatched junction bases: 3. Germline V gene lookup returns CDR1 SGHRS and CDR2 YFSETQ. CDR3 length: 15 residues. The CDR3 DNA reads TGCGCCAGCAGCTTGGCGGTAGCGGGCTCCTACGAGCAGTACTTC. Its translation is CASSLAVAGSYEQYF.

The rearrangement links TRBV7-2 to TRBJ2-4, with 12 bases aligning to TRBD2. Germline assignment: CDR1 SGHTA and CDR2 FQGNSA. The CDR3 consists of 16 residues. V dropped 5 bases and J dropped 5; count of bases not matched to a gene: 7. The CDR3 reads CASSMLAGGPENIQYF. CDR3 coding DNA: TGTGCCAGCAGCATGCTAGCGGGGGGGCCTGAAAACATTCAGTACTTC.

The V call is TRBV5-1, the J call TRBJ2-7; tentatively, D is TRBD2 (5 bases). Germline V gene lookup returns CDR1 SGHRS and CDR2 YFSETQ. With 4 bases removed from V and 7 bases from J, the gap between germline ends came to 18 bases. The CDR3 is 14 residues long. This chain's CDR3 is CASSPRVSSGEQYF. The CDR3, as DNA: TGCGCCAGCAGCCCGAGGGTGTCGTCAGGAGAGCAGTACTTC.

The genes are TRBV5-5 and TRBJ1-1, with D hard to call. Trimming removed 2 bases from V and 2 bases from J, with 10 bases in between. CDR1 and CDR2 from the germline V gene are SGHKS and YYEKEE (reference sequence). The CDR3 covers 14 residues. In DNA form, the CDR3 reads TGTGCCAGCAGCTTTGACATACGAAACACTGAAGCTTTCTTT. Translated: CASSFDIRNTEAFF.

The chain recombines TRBV7-9 with TRBJ2-2; 7 bases match TRBD2. This CDR3 has 16 amino acids. The V and J ends lost 5 bases and 2 bases, in that order; junction bases with no gene match: 8. Germline values: CDR1 SEHNR, CDR2 FQNEAQ (reference sequence). This chain's CDR3 is CASSQMAGENTGELFF. In nucleotides, the CDR3 is TGTGCCAGCAGCCAAATGGCGGGGGAAAACACCGGGGAGCTGTTTTTT. The variable domain in full, with the rest retrieved from reference TRBV7-9 and TRBJ2-2, is DTGVSQNPRHKITKRGQNVTFRCDPISEHNRLYWYRQTLGQGPEFLTYFQNEAQLEKSRLLSDRFSAERPKGSFSTLEIQRTEQGDSAMYLCASSQMAGENTGELFFGEGSRLTVL.

The chain has TRBV2 and TRBJ1-2; D is uncertain. The germline CDR1 and CDR2 sequences are SNHLY and FYNNEI. Trimming left V 7 bases short and J 5 bases short, with 11 bases between. The CDR3 loop spans 12 amino acids. CDR3 DNA sequence: TGTGCCAGCACCCGAGCCGGTTATGGCTACACCTTC. Translation: CASTRAGYGYTF.

The chain carries TRBV5-1 and TRBJ2-7; the match to TRBD2 covers 10 bases. The CDR3 is 17 residues long. Germline V lookup: CDR1 SGHRS, CDR2 YFSETQ. The junction had 12 bases not matched to a gene; V was cut back by 3 bases and J by 3 bases. The CDR3 sequence is CASSWTRPSGSVYEQYF. The CDR3 DNA reads TGCGCCAGCAGCTGGACACGTCCTAGCGGGAGTGTCTACGAGCAGTACTTC.

The rearrangement joins TRBV30 to TRBJ1-5; TRBD1 is a possible D gene (5 bases). Germline CDR1 reads GTSNPN; CDR2 reads SVGIG (reference sequence). The length of the CDR3 is 15 residues. Trimming removed 2 bases at V and 0 bases at J, with 11 bases between. The CDR3 region is CAWSPGWDSNQPQHF. The CDR3 DNA reads TGTGCCTGGAGTCCAGGGTGGGATAGCAATCAGCCCCAGCATTTT.

This chain uses TRBV15 with TRBJ1-1; perhaps TRBD1 as D (5 bases). This CDR3 is built from 16 residues. Trimming removed 5 bases at V and 4 bases at J, with 20 bases between. Looked up from germline, CDR1 is LNHNV and CDR2 is YYDKDF (reference sequence). The CDR3 reads CATSGSTGSLGTEAFF. CDR3 sequence (DNA): TGTGCCACCAGCGGATCCACAGGATCTTTGGGCACTGAAGCTTTCTTT.

The chain uses TRBV7-8 and TRBJ2-7, with 7 nucleotides matching TRBD1. The CDR3 runs to 16 residues. Per germline, CDR1 SGHVS and CDR2 FQNEAQ. J lost 0 bases, V lost 5 bases, and 10 bases had no gene match. DNA of the CDR3: TGTGCCAGCAGCCCGACGGGACAGTTAATCTCCTACGAGCAGTACTTC. Protein sequence: CASSPTGQLISYEQYF. Filled out from reference TRBV7-8 and TRBJ2-7, the complete variable domain reads GAGVSQSPRYKVAKRGQDVALRCDPISGHVSLFWYQQALGQGPEFLTYFQNEAQLDKSGLPSDRFFAERPEGSVSTLKIQRTQQEDSAVYLCASSPTGQLISYEQYFGPGTRLTVT.

In this sample, this clone turned up once. The chain links TRBV11-2 to TRBJ1-5, with D maybe TRBD1 (6 bases). There are 15 residues in the CDR3. Germline loops: CDR1 SGHAT, CDR2 FQNNGV. V was trimmed by 1 base and J by 5 bases, leaving 12 bases between them. Here the CDR3 reads CASSLAGTPYQPQHF. The DNA of the CDR3 is TGTGCCAGCAGCTTAGCCGGGACACCTTATCAGCCCCAGCATTTT.

This clone was detected once. V gene TRBV10-1 combines with J gene TRBJ2-1; 7 bases fit TRBD2. The CDR3 extends over 17 amino acids. Germline lookup yields CDR1 WNHNN and CDR2 SYGVQD (reference sequence). J was trimmed by 2 bases and V by 9 bases; bases with no gene match: 16. CDR3 nucleotide sequence: TGCGCCAGATGGGCTAGAGGGGCGGGAGCCACCTACAATGAGCAGTTCTTC. Translating gives CARWARGAGATYNEQFF.

This sequence joins TRBV30 and TRBJ1-5, with TRBD1 as a possible D gene (5 bases). Germline CDR1 GTSNPN, CDR2 SVGIG (reference sequence). Trimming took off 4 bases at V and 4 bases at J, with 14 bases between the two ends. The CDR3 consists of 14 residues. The CDR3 DNA reads as TGTGCCTGGACACCCTCAGGGATTAATCAGCCCCAGCATTTT. This translates into CAWTPSGINQPQHF. The variable domain in full, with the rest retrieved from reference TRBV30 and TRBJ1-5, is SQTIHQWPATLVQPVGSPLSLECTVEGTSNPNLYWYRQAAGRGLQLLFYSVGIGQISSEVPQNLSASRPQDRQFILSSKKLLLSDSGFYLCAWTPSGINQPQHFGDGTRLSIL.